A single sample is the source of the 29 T cell receptor beta chains below, sequenced in a study of CD8 T cells in ankylosing spondylitis. Study-wide results and caveats: In ankylosing spondylitis blood, a motif of roughly 8 highly homologous TCR beta variants appeared characteristic.

No cognate antigen is known for these TCRs. TCRdb analysed the 5' RACE reads with MiXCR anew, one entry per CDR3 protein. The repertoire consists of hundreds of thousands of distinct CDR3 sequences, with roughly 12% occurring once and the leading ten covering under 7.5%. The specimen sequenced was blood, either unsorted or a sorted T cell fraction (not recorded which). The source is a male donor with ankylosing spondylitis.

The chain employs TRBV6-5 and TRBJ2-7, with D uncertain. Trimming left V 0 bases short and J 0 bases short, with 9 bases between. Germline CDR1 and CDR2: MNHEY and SVGAGI. The CDR3 loop spans 15 amino acids. The CDR3: CASSYSLHSSYEQYV. CDR3 DNA: TGTGCCAGCAGTTACTCACTACATAGCTCCTACGAGCAGTACGTC.

This clonotype appeared many times. The CDR3 nucleotides are TGCGCCAGCAGCTTAGAGGGGCTAGGACAGCCCCAGCATTTT. Its translation: CASSLEGLGQPQHF. The genes are TRBV5-1 and TRBJ1-5, with a possible D match to TRBD1 (5 bases). The CDR3 extends over 14 amino acids. Trimming removed 2 bases at V and 7 bases at J, with 13 bases between. Germline assignment: CDR1 SGHRS and CDR2 YFSETQ.

The chain joins TRBV11-2 to TRBJ2-7, with TRBD1 identical over 7 bases. Germline V CDR1 and CDR2: SGHAT, FQNNGV. After removal of 1 base from V and 2 bases from J, the junction contained 2 bases not matched to a gene. This CDR3 has 14 residues. CDR3 nucleotide sequence: TGTGCCAGCAGCTTAGTGACAGGGCCCTACGAGCAGTACTTC. Its translation is CASSLVTGPYEQYF.

This clonotype occurred many times. The chain combines TRBV5-1 with TRBJ2-5; TRBD2 agrees at 7 bases. Germline CDR1 and CDR2: SGHRS and YFSETQ. V was clipped by 1 base and J by 4 bases; unmatched bases: 4. The CDR3 is 14 amino acids. CDR3 in amino acids: CASSLKLAGETQYF. CDR3 in DNA: TGCGCCAGCAGCTTGAAGTTAGCGGGAGAGACCCAGTACTTC.

This clonotype has a handful of counts. DNA for the CDR3: TGCAGTGCTAGAGATTACTTCCGGGGGACACCACAAGAGACCCAGTACTTC. Translating it yields CSARDYFRGTPQETQYF. V usage is TRBV20-1 and J usage is TRBJ2-5; the D gene could be TRBD1 or TRBD2 (6 bases each). V lost 0 bases and J 2 bases, leaving 19 bases between the germline ends. CDR1 DFQATT and CDR2 SNEGSKA come from the germline V gene (reference sequence). The CDR3 has 17 amino acids.

This clonotype was recorded many times. The V gene is TRBV12-3 or TRBV12-4, the J gene TRBJ2-6; 7 positions agree with TRBD1. V dropped 4 bases and J dropped 0; count of bases not matched to a gene: 3. There are 16 residues in the CDR3. The CDR3 loop reads CASSWTGGSGANVLTF. The CDR3 nucleotides read TGTGCCAGCAGTTGGACAGGCGGCTCTGGGGCCAACGTCCTGACTTTC.

The V and J genes are TRBV7-9 and TRBJ2-2, with D perhaps TRBD2 (5 bases). V lost 6 bases, J lost 0 bases, and 17 bases lay in between. Germline V lookup: CDR1 SEHNR, CDR2 FQNEAQ (reference sequence). The CDR3 has 17 residues. The CDR3 here is CASSFPPTRANTGELFF. Here the CDR3 DNA reads TGTGCCAGCAGTTTCCCCCCCACTAGGGCGAACACCGGGGAGCTGTTTTTT. Drawing the rest from reference TRBV7-9 and TRBJ2-2, the complete variable domain is DTGVSQNPRHKITKRGQNVTFRCDPISEHNRLYWYRQTLGQGPEFLTYFQNEAQLEKSRLLSDRFSAERPKGSFSTLEIQRTEQGDSAMYLCASSFPPTRANTGELFFGEGSRLTVL.

V and J are TRBV12-3 or TRBV12-4 and TRBJ2-1, with D possibly called TRBD1 or TRBD2 (5 bases each). The CDR3 is 16 amino acids. V was trimmed by 1 base and J by 2 bases, leaving 12 bases between them. The CDR3 coding sequence is TGTGCCAGCAGTTTAGTGGGGGTATATCCCTACAATGAGCAGTTCTTC. Its protein is CASSLVGVYPYNEQFF.

This clonotype was found a few times. CDR3 sequence (DNA): TGTGCCAGCAGCTTAGGGACTAGCGGCCCTATTCGGGGTGAGCAGTTCTTC. Amino acids: CASSLGTSGPIRGEQFF. J is TRBJ2-1 and V is TRBV7-6; 10 nucleotides match TRBD2. Germline V gene lookup returns CDR1 SGHVS and CDR2 FNYEAQ. The CDR3 is 17 amino acids. V lost 1 base, J lost 9 bases, and 12 bases stayed unmatched. Filled out from reference TRBV7-6 and TRBJ2-1, the complete variable domain reads GAGVSQSPRYKVTKRGQDVALRCDPISGHVSLYWYRQALGQGPEFLTYFNYEAQQDKSGLPNDRFSAERPEGSISTLTIQRTEQRDSAMYRCASSLGTSGPIRGEQFFGPGTRLTVL.

This clonotype turned up a few times. The chain recombines TRBV29-1 with TRBJ2-1; D call uncertain. V was shortened by 4 bases and J by 7 bases, with 11 bases between the two germline ends. The CDR3 has 12 residues. The germline V gene has CDR1 SQVTM and CDR2 ANQGSEA. Here the CDR3 reads CSVGKDSNEQFF. CDR3 coding DNA: TGCAGCGTTGGTAAGGATTCGAATGAGCAGTTCTTC.

Only a few counts were recorded for this clonotype. The chain is built from TRBV24-1 and TRBJ1-2, with TRBD1 as a possible D gene (5 bases). CDR3 length: 15 residues. Trimming shortened V by 0 bases and J by 4 bases, and 11 bases separated the two germline ends. The germline CDR1 and CDR2 sequences are KGHDR and SFDVKD. The CDR3 sequence: CATSDLHRGIYGYTF. The CDR3 DNA follows: TGTGCCACCAGTGATTTGCATAGGGGAATCTATGGCTACACCTTC.

There are a few counts of this clonotype. The V call is TRBV9, the J call TRBJ2-1; TRBD2 matches 15 bases. The CDR3 runs 16 residues. V was clipped by 2 bases and J by 9 bases; unmatched bases: 6. The V gene's germline CDR1 is SGDLS and CDR2 YYNGEE. CDR3 sequence (DNA): TGTGCCAGCAGCGTCACAGGACTAGCGGGAGGGGTTGAGCAGTTCTTC. Its protein product is CASSVTGLAGGVEQFF.

This chain connects TRBV5-6 to TRBJ2-2; 10 nucleotides agree with TRBD1. Germline CDR1 and CDR2: SGHDT and YYEEEE. The CDR3 runs 16 residues. With V trimmed by 0 bases and J by 4 bases, 3 bases remained unmatched. The CDR3: CASSLGQGALTGELFF. Written as DNA, the CDR3 is TGTGCCAGCAGCTTGGGACAGGGGGCGCTCACCGGGGAGCTGTTTTTT.

There are a few counts of this clonotype. The V gene is TRBV20-1, the J gene TRBJ2-7; a possible D gene is TRBD2 (5 bases). This CDR3 has 13 amino acids. The V gene's germline CDR1 is DFQATT and CDR2 SNEGSKA (reference sequence). Trimming pared 0 bases from V and 8 bases from J, leaving 14 bases between. CDR3 sequence (DNA): TGCAGTGCTAGAGATACGCGTGGGAGCAAGCAGTACTTC. Protein: CSARDTRGSKQYF.

V gene TRBV12-3 or TRBV12-4 combines with J gene TRBJ1-1, with a weak D call TRBD1 (6 bases). The CDR3 loop spans 13 amino acids. Trimming took off 3 bases at V and 11 bases at J, with 16 bases between the two ends. The CDR3 DNA sequence: TGTGCCAGCAGTTTTCAGGGGCGAGGGGAGGCTTTCTTT. As protein: CASSFQGRGEAFF.

V is TRBV24-1 and J is TRBJ2-1; possibly TRBD2 for D (6 bases). Trimming took off 4 bases at V and 8 bases at J, with 11 bases between the two ends. Per the germline V gene, CDR1 is KGHDR and CDR2 is SFDVKD. This CDR3 has 13 amino acids. The CDR3 region has the DNA TGTGCCACCAGTGAACCCGGGGACTATGAGCAGTTCTTC. It encodes CATSEPGDYEQFF.

The rearrangement uses TRBV4-1 and TRBJ2-7, with D possibly TRBD1 on 6 matching bases. Trimming took 3 bases from V and 6 from J, leaving 9 bases between them. Per the germline V gene, CDR1 is MGHRA and CDR2 is YSYEKL. CDR3 size: 12 residues. The CDR3 sequence: CASSHVGGEQYV. The CDR3 DNA reads TGCGCCAGCAGCCATGTAGGGGGCGAGCAGTACGTC.

The chain carries TRBV24-1 and TRBJ2-1; 8 nucleotides align to TRBD1. This CDR3 is 15 amino acids long. V gave up 4 bases and J gave up 5 bases; unmatched junction bases: 6. Germline assignment: CDR1 KGHDR and CDR2 SFDVKD. The CDR3 region is CATSETTGAHNEQFF. The CDR3, as DNA: TGTGCCACCAGTGAAACGACAGGGGCGCACAATGAGCAGTTCTTC.

The rearrangement joins TRBV5-1 to TRBJ1-4; TRBD1 might be the D (5 bases). With 0 bases removed from V and 10 bases from J, the gap between germline ends came to 16 bases. The germline V gene has CDR1 SGHRS and CDR2 YFSETQ. CDR3 size: 15 residues. This CDR3 reads CASSLDPNLGVKLFF. Written as DNA, the CDR3 is TGCGCCAGCAGCTTGGACCCTAATCTAGGGGTAAAACTGTTTTTT.

This clonotype was seen a handful of times. This rearrangement joins TRBV4-1 to TRBJ2-7; tentative D call: TRBD1 (5 bases). This CDR3 has 15 amino acids. Trimming cost V 0 bases and J 2 bases, with 11 bases left between them. In germline, CDR1 is MGHRA, CDR2 YSYEKL. The CDR3 loop is CASSQDGREAYEQYV. CDR3 coding DNA: TGCGCCAGCAGCCAAGACGGCAGGGAAGCCTACGAGCAGTACGTC.

The rearrangement links TRBV11-2 to TRBJ2-1, with 12 bases aligning to TRBD2. J gave up 10 bases and V 8 bases, and 9 bases lay outside the gene matches. This CDR3 is built from 14 residues. Germline V gene sequence: CDR1 SGHAT, CDR2 FQNNGV. In DNA form, the CDR3 reads TGTGCCAGCGGGTCGACTAGCGGGAGTAGGGAGCAGTTCTTC. Encoded protein: CASGSTSGSREQFF.

The chain links TRBV15 to TRBJ2-7; no definite D call. With 0 bases removed from V and 7 bases from J, the gap between germline ends came to 10 bases. This CDR3 comprises 13 residues. CDR1 and CDR2 (germline): LNHNV, YYDKDF (reference sequence). For the CDR3, the DNA is TGTGCCACCAGCAGAGAGCAGGCCCGGGAGCAGTACGTC. Protein: CATSREQAREQYV.

The rearrangement uses TRBV6-5 and TRBJ2-7, with 9 nucleotides matching TRBD2. The CDR3 is made up of 18 amino acids. Trimming cost V 5 bases and J 3 bases; bases outside gene matches: 17. Looked up from germline, CDR1 is MNHEY and CDR2 is SVGAGI. CDR3 sequence (DNA): TGTGCCAGCAGTAACCGAAGGACTAGCGTTGCAATTAGCTACGAGCAGTACTTC. It codes for CASSNRRTSVAISYEQYF.

This clonotype was seen many times. The J gene is TRBJ2-7, the V gene TRBV20-1, with D maybe TRBD1 (6 bases). V was pared by 2 bases and J by 2 bases, with 7 bases between. The CDR3 sequence is 12 residues long. Germline CDR1 reads DFQATT; CDR2 reads SNEGSKA (reference sequence). The CDR3 region is CSARTGPYEQYF. Written as DNA, the CDR3 is TGCAGTGCTAGAACAGGGCCCTACGAGCAGTACTTC.

V usage is TRBV20-1 and J usage is TRBJ2-1, with 11 bases that match TRBD2. J was trimmed by 3 bases and V by 6 bases; bases with no gene match: 4. This CDR3 spans 14 amino acids. Germline V CDR1 and CDR2: DFQATT, SNEGSKA (reference sequence). CDR3 sequence: CSARTSGGYNEQFF. The CDR3 DNA reads as TGCAGTGCGCGAACTAGCGGGGGCTACAATGAGCAGTTCTTC.

DNA for the CDR3: TGTGCCAGCAGCACAACTAGCGGGAGAGTGGTGGGGCAGTTCTTC. The encoded protein is CASSTTSGRVVGQFF. The chain joins TRBV7-9 to TRBJ2-1, with 11 bases fitting TRBD2. The trim removed 5 bases at V and 12 bases at J, leaving 12 bases unmatched. The CDR3 spans 15 residues. Germline values: CDR1 SEHNR, CDR2 FQNEAQ (reference sequence).

This chain links TRBV7-9 with TRBJ2-7; 8 bases are shared with TRBD1. Germline V CDR1 and CDR2: SEHNR, FQNEAQ (reference sequence). With 1 base clipped from V and 4 bases from J, the junction kept 6 bases outside the gene matches. The CDR3 consists of 15 residues. The CDR3 DNA reads TGTGCCAGCAGCTTAGGGCAGGGGGCGGTATACGAGCAGTACTTC. Amino acid sequence: CASSLGQGAVYEQYF. Drawing the rest from reference TRBV7-9 and TRBJ2-7, the complete variable domain is DTGVSQNPRHKITKRGQNVTFRCDPISEHNRLYWYRQTLGQGPEFLTYFQNEAQLEKSRLLSDRFSAERPKGSFSTLEIQRTEQGDSAMYLCASSLGQGAVYEQYFGPGTRLTVT.

This chain joins TRBV7-2 and TRBJ2-5, with TRBD2 identical over 15 bases. CDR3 length: 17 residues. V gave up 5 bases and J gave up 0 bases; unmatched junction bases: 4. Germline CDR1 is SGHTA and CDR2 is FQGNSA. The DNA of the CDR3 is TGTGCCAGCAGCCGGACTAGCGGGAGGGGGAACCAAGAGACCCAGTACTTC. This sequence encodes CASSRTSGRGNQETQYF.

V and J are TRBV3-1 and TRBJ1-6; D gene unclear. V was trimmed by 0 bases and J by 5 bases, leaving 11 bases between them. Germline assignment: CDR1 LGHDT and CDR2 YNNKEL (reference sequence). The CDR3 runs to 16 residues. The chain's CDR3 is CASSQDGTGDNSPLHF. The CDR3 coding sequence is TGTGCCAGCAGCCAAGACGGCACGGGTGATAATTCACCCCTCCACTTT.